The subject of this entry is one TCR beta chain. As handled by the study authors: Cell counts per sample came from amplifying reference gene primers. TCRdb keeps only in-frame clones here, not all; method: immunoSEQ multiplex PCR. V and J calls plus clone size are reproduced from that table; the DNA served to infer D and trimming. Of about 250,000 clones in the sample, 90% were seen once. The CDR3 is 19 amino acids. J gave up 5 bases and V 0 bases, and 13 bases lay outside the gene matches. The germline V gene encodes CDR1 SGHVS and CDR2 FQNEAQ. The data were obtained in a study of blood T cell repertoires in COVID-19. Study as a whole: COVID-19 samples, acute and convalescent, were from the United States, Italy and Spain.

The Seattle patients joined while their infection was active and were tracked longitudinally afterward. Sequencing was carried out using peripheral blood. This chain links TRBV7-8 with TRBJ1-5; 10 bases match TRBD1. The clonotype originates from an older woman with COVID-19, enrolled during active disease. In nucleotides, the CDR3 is TGTGCCAGCAGCTTAGCATCCTGGGGGGGGACAGGGGCGCATCAGCCCCAGCATTTT. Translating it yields CASSLASWGGTGAHQPQHF.